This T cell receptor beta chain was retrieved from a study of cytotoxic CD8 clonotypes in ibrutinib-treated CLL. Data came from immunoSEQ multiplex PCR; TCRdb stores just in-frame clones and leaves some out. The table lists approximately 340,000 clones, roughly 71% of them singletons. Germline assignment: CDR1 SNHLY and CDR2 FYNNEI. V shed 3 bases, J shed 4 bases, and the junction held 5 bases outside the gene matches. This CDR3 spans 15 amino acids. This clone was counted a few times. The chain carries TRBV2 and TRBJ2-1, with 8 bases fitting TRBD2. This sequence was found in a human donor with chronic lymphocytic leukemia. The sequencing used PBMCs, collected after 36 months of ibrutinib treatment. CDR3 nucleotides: TGTGCCAGCAGTGAGGGTAGCGGGGCTTACAATGAGCAGTTCTTC. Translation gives CASSEGSGAYNEQFF.